Shown below are 22 T cell receptor beta chains from a single sample sequenced in a study of CXCR3-negative and CXCR3-positive naive CD8 T cells. UMI-labeled TRB cDNA libraries were prepared by 5' RACE. For each CDR3 protein, TCRdb gives one entry from its re-call of the 5' RACE reads, without DNA. The clone table shows 45,000 to 65,000 distinct CDR3 sequences, with the ten largest holding about 1.6%. Specimen: naive CXCR3- CD8+ T cells from blood. Subset here: CD45RO-CCR7+CD27+CD95- naive CD8+ T cells lacking CXCR3 (TNR3-). The receptors derive from a human donor in good health. Some clones in this sample may be carry-over from other donors' samples.

The chain uses TRBV6-2 or TRBV6-3 and TRBJ2-5. There are 14 residues in the CDR3. Per germline, CDR1 MNHEY and CDR2 SVGEGT. This CDR3 is CASSLILYQETQYF.

The rearrangement joins TRBV20-1 to TRBJ2-3; lacking DNA, the TRBD2 call made by TCRdb goes unchecked. This CDR3 has 16 residues. Germline CDR1 reads DFQATT; CDR2 reads SNEGSKA (reference sequence). This CDR3 reads CSARDRASGRIDTQYF.

This chain connects TRBV21-1 to TRBJ2-7; TCRdb names TRBD1, which stays unverified in the absence of DNA. TRBV21-1 is reported as a pseudogene. CDR3 length: 14 residues. The CDR3 loop reads CASRAGTRVCEQYF.

The J gene is TRBJ1-1, the V gene TRBV11-3; TCRdb gives TRBD1 as the D gene, but with no DNA this cannot be confirmed. The length of the CDR3 is 14 residues. CDR1 and CDR2 (germline): SGHNT, YENEEA. The CDR3: CAITFGAMNTEAFF.

The rearrangement joins TRBV6-2 or TRBV6-3 to TRBJ2-1; TCRdb selects TRBD2, and the lack of DNA leaves this call unchecked. Germline V gene sequence: CDR1 MNHEY, CDR2 SVGEGT. This CDR3 has 14 residues. CDR3 sequence reads: CASSTSGFYNEQFF.

The V gene is TRBV6-5, the J gene TRBJ2-5; the TCRdb D gene call, TRBD1, has no DNA to confirm it. This CDR3 region has 14 residues. CDR1 is MNHEY, CDR2 SVGAGI, per germline. The CDR3 sequence is CASSLGQGGQTQYF.

The rearrangement joins TRBV7-9 to TRBJ1-3; TCRdb's D call of TRBD1 is untestable without DNA. The germline CDR1 and CDR2 sequences are SEHNR and FQNEAQ (reference sequence). The CDR3 is made up of 15 amino acids. The CDR3 region is CASSPGTGFGNTIYF.

The genes are TRBV14 and TRBJ2-3. The germline V gene has CDR1 SGHDN and CDR2 FVKESK. The CDR3 totals 15 residues. CDR3: CASSSGGGGTDTQYF.

The rearrangement links TRBV7-9 to TRBJ2-4; absent DNA, TCRdb's TRBD2 call cannot be checked. From germline, CDR1 is SEHNR and CDR2 FQNEAQ (reference sequence). The CDR3 is 16 amino acids. This CDR3 is CASSLALGPAKNIQYF.

V and J are TRBV25-1 and TRBJ2-7. This CDR3 comprises 11 residues. Germline loops: CDR1 MGHDK, CDR2 SYGVNS. The CDR3 loop is CASSETIEQYF.

The CDR3 region is CASSQEEFERTGPGEQFF. The chain uses TRBV3-1 and TRBJ2-1; absent DNA, TCRdb's TRBD1 call cannot be checked. This CDR3 contains 18 residues. Germline V lookup: CDR1 LGHDT, CDR2 YNNKEL (reference sequence).

This chain links TRBV5-1 with TRBJ2-1. The length of the CDR3 is 12 residues. The V gene's germline CDR1 is SGHRS and CDR2 YFSETQ. CDR3 sequence reads: CASSLNQKEQFF.

The gene calls are TRBV29-1 and TRBJ1-1. Germline values: CDR1 SQVTM, CDR2 ANQGSEA. The CDR3 covers 14 residues. The CDR3 loop reads CSVDGGRMNTEAFF.

The chain uses TRBV10-1 and TRBJ2-1; the TRBD2 assignment by TCRdb is unverifiable without DNA. The CDR3 is 15 amino acids. The germline V gene encodes CDR1 WNHNN and CDR2 SYGVQD (reference sequence). CDR3: CARDTGTSSVDEQFF.

This sequence joins TRBV29-1 and TRBJ1-2; TCRdb's D call, TRBD1, is unchecked because there is no DNA. CDR1 SQVTM and CDR2 ANQGSEA come from the germline V gene. The CDR3 consists of 16 residues. The CDR3 region is CSVEDSVKGAGYDYTF. Full variable domain (missing parts from reference TRBV29-1 and TRBJ1-2): SAVISQKPSRDICQRGTSLTIQCQVDSQVTMMFWYRQQPGQSLTLIATANQGSEATYESGFVIDKFPISRPNLTFSTLTVSNMSPEDSSIYLCSVEDSVKGAGYDYTFGSGTRLTVV.

V gene TRBV29-1 combines with J gene TRBJ1-1; TCRdb selects TRBD1, and the lack of DNA leaves this call unchecked. This CDR3 is built from 15 residues. Germline V gene lookup returns CDR1 SQVTM and CDR2 ANQGSEA. CDR3 in amino acids: CSVGWDHDLNTEAFF.

The rearrangement uses TRBV28 and TRBJ2-7; TCRdb outputs TRBD2, but without DNA this stays unchecked. Germline V gives CDR1 MDHEN, CDR2 SYDVKM. The CDR3 has 13 amino acids. This CDR3 is CARRDAGNYEQYF. Based on the CDR3 plus reference TRBV28 and TRBJ2-7, the full variable domain is DVKVTQSSRYLVKRTGEKVFLECVQDMDHENMFWYRQDPGLGLRLIYFSYDVKMKEKGDIPEGYSVSREKKERFSLILESASTNQTSMYLCARRDAGNYEQYFGPGTRLTVT.

This chain joins TRBV29-1 and TRBJ2-1; the D gene TCRdb calls, TRBD1, cannot be checked with no DNA. The germline V gene encodes CDR1 SQVTM and CDR2 ANQGSEA. The CDR3 contains 13 residues. The chain's CDR3 is CSVGFRGVNEQFF.

The CDR3 spells CASSLGPLIDPPVLSGTEAFF. The chain recombines TRBV7-2 with TRBJ1-1. This CDR3 region has 21 residues. Per germline, CDR1 SGHTA and CDR2 FQGNSA.

J is TRBJ1-2 and V is TRBV28. Per germline, CDR1 MDHEN and CDR2 SYDVKM. The CDR3 is 12 amino acids. CDR3 residues: CASTLAGNGYTF.

The rearrangement joins TRBV5-4 to TRBJ2-5; TCRdb lists TRBD1, though no DNA is available to test this call. CDR1 and CDR2 from the germline V gene are SGHNT and YYREEE (reference sequence). This CDR3 region has 15 residues. The CDR3 here is CASSVTGVSQETQYF.

The V and J genes are TRBV14 and TRBJ1-1; the D call from TCRdb, TRBD1, cannot be confirmed without DNA. Germline CDR1 SGHDN, CDR2 FVKESK. This CDR3 has 15 residues. CDR3 protein: CASSQEGQGHTEAFF.